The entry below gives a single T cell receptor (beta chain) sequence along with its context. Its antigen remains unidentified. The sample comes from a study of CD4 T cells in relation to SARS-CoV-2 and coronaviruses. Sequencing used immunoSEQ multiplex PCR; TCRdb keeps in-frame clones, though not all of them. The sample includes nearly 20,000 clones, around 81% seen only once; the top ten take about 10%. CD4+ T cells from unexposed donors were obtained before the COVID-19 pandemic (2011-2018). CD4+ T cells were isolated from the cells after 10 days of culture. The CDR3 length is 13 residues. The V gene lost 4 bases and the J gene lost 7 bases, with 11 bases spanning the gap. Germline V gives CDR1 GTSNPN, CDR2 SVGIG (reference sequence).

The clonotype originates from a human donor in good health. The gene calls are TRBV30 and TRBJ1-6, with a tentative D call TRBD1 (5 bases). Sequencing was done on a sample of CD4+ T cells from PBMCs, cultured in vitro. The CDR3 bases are TGTGCCTGGATGGTAAGGGGAAATTCACCCCTCCACTTT. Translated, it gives CAWMVRGNSPLHF. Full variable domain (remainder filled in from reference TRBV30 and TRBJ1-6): SQTIHQWPATLVQPVGSPLSLECTVEGTSNPNLYWYRQAAGRGLQLLFYSVGIGQISSEVPQNLSASRPQDRQFILSSKKLLLSDSGFYLCAWMVRGNSPLHFGNGTRLTVT.